The 23 T cell receptor beta chains in this list originate from one sample, sequenced in a study of cytomegalovirus exposure and HLA in healthy donors. Use of 60 Vbeta and 13 Jbeta primers characterized the PCR. Method: immunoSEQ multiplex PCR; TCRdb's copy keeps in-frame clones and lacks some. The table lists 150,000 to 200,000 clones, approximately 80% of them singletons, with 1.5% to 2% in the top ten. Input material: PBMCs. Receptors were obtained from a woman aged 18-29 years in good health and CMV-seronegative.

The CDR3 spells CASSVEGGTYTDTQYF. For the CDR3, the DNA is TGTGCCAGCAGCGTAGAGGGCGGGACCTACACAGATACGCAGTATTTT. The chain recombines TRBV9 with TRBJ2-3, with D possibly TRBD2 on 6 matching bases. Germline CDR1 and CDR2: SGDLS and YYNGEE. CDR3 size: 16 residues. With 0 bases removed from V and 2 bases from J, the gap between germline ends came to 13 bases.

The rearrangement joins TRBV5-1 to TRBJ2-3; TRBD2 aligns across 8 bases. The CDR3 length is 22 residues. The trim removed 0 bases at V and 2 bases at J, leaving 23 bases unmatched. Germline V gives CDR1 SGHRS, CDR2 YFSETQ. The CDR3 here is CASSLGTRTRTSCGPVTDTQYF. In DNA, the CDR3 is TGCGCCAGCAGCTTGGGAACCAGGACCAGGACTAGCTGTGGTCCCGTCACAGATACGCAGTATTTT.

In this sample, this clone turned up once. The chain couples TRBV14 to TRBJ2-1, with D tentatively TRBD1 (7 bases). V was cut by 5 bases and J by 13 bases, with 15 bases left in between. Germline CDR1 is SGHDN and CDR2 is FVKESK. This CDR3 contains 12 residues. The CDR3 bases are TGTGCCAGCAGCTCAGGGGGGCTTAGTCAGTTCTTC. It codes for CASSSGGLSQFF.

The chain joins TRBV19 to TRBJ2-7; possibly TRBD1 for D (5 bases). From germline, CDR1 is LNHDA and CDR2 SQIVND (reference sequence). The CDR3 runs 13 residues. The ends were cut back, 5 bases at V and 2 bases at J, with 10 bases in the middle. CDR3 region: CASSLTATYEQYF. CDR3 DNA: TGTGCCAGTAGTTTGACAGCTACCTACGAGCAGTACTTC. Based on the CDR3 plus reference TRBV19 and TRBJ2-7, the full variable domain is DGGITQSPKYLFRKEGQNVTLSCEQNLNHDAMYWYRQDPGQGLRLIYYSQIVNDFQKGDIAEGYSVSREKKESFPLTVTSAQKNPTAFYLCASSLTATYEQYFGPGTRLTVT.

The chain links TRBV19 to TRBJ1-5, with D possibly TRBD1 on 5 matching bases. In germline, CDR1 is LNHDA, CDR2 SQIVND (reference sequence). V dropped 1 base and J dropped 0 bases, with 19 bases sitting between them. The CDR3 is made up of 19 amino acids. The CDR3 DNA reads TGTGCCAGTAGTATAGTTTGGACACCAGACGAATATAGCAATCAGCCCCAGCATTTT. It codes for CASSIVWTPDEYSNQPQHF.

The CDR3 bases are TGTGCCAGCCAGCGGGCGGGCGGGGAGCTGTTTTTT. Its translation is CASQRAGGELFF. V is TRBV19 and J is TRBJ2-2; the D gene is possibly TRBD2 (6 bases). Per germline, CDR1 LNHDA and CDR2 SQIVND (reference sequence). V shed 9 bases and J shed 7 bases, with 12 bases lying between them. This CDR3 has 12 amino acids.

The CDR3 sequence: CASSPLAAKETQYF. The CDR3 DNA reads as TGTGCCAGCAGCCCCTTAGCGGCTAAAGAGACCCAGTACTTC. V is TRBV7-2 and J is TRBJ2-5; possibly TRBD2 for D (6 bases). Germline lookup yields CDR1 SGHTA and CDR2 FQGNSA. Trimming left V 5 bases short and J 3 bases short, with 13 bases between. The CDR3 is 14 residues long.

CDR3 DNA sequence: TGTGCCAGCAGTTCAAGCGGAACGGGGTCCCAGCATTTT. Translating it yields CASSSSGTGSQHF. The V gene is TRBV6-1, the J gene TRBJ1-5, with unresolved D. The germline V gene has CDR1 MNHNS and CDR2 SASEGT. V lost 5 bases to trimming and J lost 11 bases, with 16 bases between them. This CDR3 comprises 13 residues.

CDR3 sequence (DNA): TGTGCCAGTAGCTCGACTTACGAGCAGTACTTC. Its protein is CASSSTYEQYF. The J gene is TRBJ2-7, the V gene TRBV19; D not certain. Per the germline V gene, CDR1 is LNHDA and CDR2 is SQIVND (reference sequence). The CDR3 covers 11 residues. With 6 bases removed from V and 4 bases from J, the gap between germline ends came to 7 bases. Full variable domain (outside the CDR3, taken from reference TRBV19 and TRBJ2-7): DGGITQSPKYLFRKEGQNVTLSCEQNLNHDAMYWYRQDPGQGLRLIYYSQIVNDFQKGDIAEGYSVSREKKESFPLTVTSAQKNPTAFYLCASSSTYEQYFGPGTRLTVT.

The chain employs TRBV9 and TRBJ2-3; 8 bases agree with TRBD1. Germline-derived CDR1 and CDR2 are SGDLS and YYNGEE. V lost 4 bases to trimming and J lost 1 base; unmatched junction nucleotides: 8. CDR3 length equals 16 residues. CDR3 sequence (DNA): TGTGCCAGCAGCCTACACCAGGGGGCCGGCACAGATACGCAGTATTTT. Its protein product is CASSLHQGAGTDTQYF. The full variable domain, its missing parts supplied by reference TRBV9 and TRBJ2-3, is DSGVTQTPKHLITATGQRVTLRCSPRSGDLSVYWYQQSLDQGLQFLIQYYNGEERAKGNILERFSAQQFPDLHSELNLSSLELGDSALYFCASSLHQGAGTDTQYFGPGTRLTVL.

The chain employs TRBV27 and TRBJ2-2; D is perhaps TRBD1 (6 bases). The V gene lost 5 bases and the J gene lost 0 bases, with 10 bases spanning the gap. CDR1 is MNHEY and CDR2 is SMNVEV in the germline V gene (reference sequence). The CDR3 spans 15 residues. DNA for the CDR3: TGTGCCAGCAGTCCCGGGACATCGAACACCGGGGAGCTGTTTTTT. This gives the protein CASSPGTSNTGELFF.

The gene calls are TRBV11-2 and TRBJ2-7; perhaps TRBD2 as D (5 bases). This CDR3 has 15 amino acids. CDR1 and CDR2 from the germline V gene are SGHAT and FQNNGV. V shed 5 bases and J shed 0 bases, with 14 bases lying between them. In nucleotides, the CDR3 is TGTGCCAGCAGCCCGAGCGGCCCGAGCTCCTACGAGCAGTACTTC. Protein: CASSPSGPSSYEQYF.

This clone was observed a few times. The genes are TRBV10-2 and TRBJ2-7; 14 bases align to TRBD2. The CDR3 spans 15 residues. Germline V gene lookup returns CDR1 WSHSY and CDR2 SAAADI. Trimming cost V 6 bases and J 6 bases; bases outside gene matches: 7. The CDR3 sequence is CASSPTSGREIEQYV. In nucleotides, the CDR3 is TGCGCCAGCAGCCCGACTAGCGGGAGGGAGATCGAGCAGTACGTC.

The V call is TRBV27, the J call TRBJ2-1; tentative D call: TRBD2 (6 bases). The CDR3 runs 14 residues. Germline CDR1 MNHEY, CDR2 SMNVEV (reference sequence). Trimming left V 5 bases short and J 9 bases short, with 17 bases between. The CDR3 DNA follows: TGTGCCAGCAGTCCACGCCCTAGCGTGGGTGAGCAGTTCTTC. Its protein is CASSPRPSVGEQFF.

This chain links TRBV7-9 with TRBJ2-2; 13 bases agree with TRBD2. The CDR3 sequence is 17 residues long. After removal of 8 bases from V and 6 bases from J, the junction contained 12 bases not matched to a gene. Germline CDR1 is SEHNR and CDR2 is FQNEAQ (reference sequence). The CDR3 region is CASASWTSGSGAGELFF. DNA of the CDR3: TGTGCCAGCGCGTCCTGGACTAGCGGGAGCGGGGCCGGGGAGCTGTTTTTT.

The chain uses TRBV6-5 and TRBJ1-5; tentatively, D is TRBD1 (6 bases). The CDR3 is 14 residues long. Germline V gene data show CDR1 as MNHEY and CDR2 as SVGAGI. V lost 6 bases and J lost 4, with 13 bases in between. Here the CDR3 DNA reads TGTGCCAGCAGGCCCGGGACATATAATCAGCCCCAGCATTTT. As protein: CASRPGTYNQPQHF.

This chain connects TRBV4-3 to TRBJ1-1; the match to TRBD1 covers 8 bases. V shed 1 base, J shed 1 base, and the junction held 8 bases outside the gene matches. The CDR3 is made up of 17 amino acids. Germline lookup yields CDR1 LGHNA and CDR2 YSLEER. The CDR3 loop reads CASSQGGSGTGNTEAFF. The CDR3 nucleotides are TGCGCCAGCAGCCAAGGGGGCTCCGGGACAGGGAACACTGAAGCTTTCTTT.

This chain connects TRBV19 to TRBJ1-4; the match to TRBD1 covers 9 bases. The CDR3 is 17 amino acids. V was pared by 5 bases and J by 0 bases, with 7 bases of the junction left unmatched. The germline gives CDR1 LNHDA, CDR2 SQIVND (reference sequence). The CDR3 region is CASSFSGQGSTNEKLFF. Here the CDR3 DNA reads TGTGCCAGTAGTTTCTCGGGACAGGGATCAACTAATGAAAAACTGTTTTTT.

This chain joins TRBV19 and TRBJ1-1, with 10 positions matching TRBD1. The CDR3 has 15 residues. V was clipped by 2 bases and J by 3 bases; unmatched bases: 3. Per germline, CDR1 LNHDA and CDR2 SQIVND (reference sequence). Here the CDR3 reads CASSITDRGDTEAFF. Here the CDR3 DNA reads TGTGCCAGTAGTATAACGGACAGGGGGGACACTGAAGCTTTCTTT.

The chain carries TRBV25-1 and TRBJ1-5, with D uncertain. Trimming removed 3 bases at V and 2 bases at J, with 11 bases between. This CDR3 has 15 amino acids. CDR1 and CDR2 from the germline V gene are MGHDK and SYGVNS. The CDR3: CASSDVVLGNQPQHF. The DNA of the CDR3 is TGTGCCAGCAGTGATGTAGTGTTGGGCAATCAGCCCCAGCATTTT.

This chain links TRBV4-3 with TRBJ1-1; 12 bases align to TRBD1. The length of the CDR3 is 18 residues. V lost 0 bases to trimming and J lost 4 bases; unmatched junction nucleotides: 9. CDR1 LGHNA and CDR2 YSLEER come from the germline V gene. The CDR3 coding sequence is TGCGCCAGCAGCCAAGAAGGGACAGGGGGCGAGTGGTTCACTGAAGCTTTCTTT. Protein sequence: CASSQEGTGGEWFTEAFF.

The chain carries TRBV2 and TRBJ1-3; a possible D gene is TRBD1 (5 bases). Trimming pared 4 bases from V and 0 bases from J, leaving 10 bases between. The germline V gene has CDR1 SNHLY and CDR2 FYNNEI. The CDR3 consists of 15 residues. The CDR3 reads CASSGDSPSGNTIYF. As DNA, the CDR3 is TGTGCCAGCAGTGGGGACTCACCCTCTGGAAACACCATATATTTT.

The chain joins TRBV5-1 to TRBJ1-1; D ambiguous. The CDR3 runs to 13 residues. With 3 bases removed from V and 0 bases from J, the gap between germline ends came to 6 bases. CDR1 and CDR2 from the germline V gene are SGHRS and YFSETQ. CDR3 residues: CASSYLMNTEAFF. CDR3 in DNA: TGCGCCAGCAGCTATCTTATGAACACTGAAGCTTTCTTT. The variable domain in full, with the rest retrieved from reference TRBV5-1 and TRBJ1-1, is KAGVTQTPRYLIKTRGQQVTLSCSPISGHRSVSWYQQTPGQGLQFLFEYFSETQRNKGNFPGRFSGRQFSNSRSEMNVSTLELGDSALYLCASSYLMNTEAFFGQGTRLTVV.